This record covers a single T cell receptor (beta chain). This clone was counted between two and nine times. Its antigen is still unknown. Per-base quality was not reported, and no clone a single base away is much larger than it. These data are taken from a study of blood T cell repertoires in COVID-19 (dated by TCRdb to 2018 to 2020). At the level of the whole study: Samples covering the acute and convalescent phases of COVID-19 were provided by collaborators in the United States, Italy and Spain. Samples came from the ongoing ImmuneRACE study (first 160 participants) plus 1,254 subjects from 6 global collaborators. Subjects who had been exposed to COVID-19, were actively infected with it, or had recovered from it provided the deeply sampled blood TCRbeta repertoires that made up the dataset. A de-identified subject ID, COVID-19 status, age in years and sex were almost always included in the sample metadata. Where available, HLA class I and class II types were obtained from metadata supplied by the sample provider rather than from assay-based typing. The material from the prospective study consisted of cDNA or gDNA derived from T cells, B-cell-depleted T cells, or PBMCs. The repertoires were released in a freely available public database meant as a resource for research on the immune response to SARS-CoV-2.

TCRbeta CDR3 regions were amplified from genomic DNA by means of the immunoSEQ Assay, a bias-controlled multiplex PCR. Per the source publication's procedure: The number of nucleated cells in each sample was estimated from the amplification of reference gene primers within the assay. To quantify the absolute abundance of each unique TCRbeta CDR3 rearrangement, sequence reads were collapsed and filtered. Productive Simpson clonality was computed per sample as the square root of Simpson's diversity index over productive rearrangements. Imported from immuneACCESS, the table was reduced by TCRdb to in-frame sequences with V and J called. These copies leave out some clones; in studies compared against another copy, an unresolved V gene accounts for under half, and the cause of the remainder is not known. From that table come the V and J calls and clone size; the DNA was used to work out D and trimming. For this sample the table gives about 95,000 clones, of which around nine tenths were detected only once. In total, the top ten clones hold roughly 3.5% of the sample.

Per the germline V gene, KGHDR is the CDR1 and SFDVKD is the CDR2. Inclusive of the bounding cysteine and phenylalanine, the CDR3 is 12 residues long. Kept here is only the CDR3 DNA, which spans 36 bases and is read in frame from base 1. V gives up 5 bases and J gives up 7 bases, and the segment between their germline ends measures 8 bases. Each collaborating institution followed its own protocols to collect whole blood in K2EDTA tubes. Collaborator samples were shipped for TCRbeta analysis as frozen whole blood, isolated PBMCs, or DNA extracted from either sample type. What the authors observed across the whole study: How much clinical and demographic metadata was included differed by source and by participant, and the metadata was provided uncurated.

This sequence originates from an older woman with acute or convalescent COVID-19. Sequencing was done on a sample of peripheral blood. The sequence links TRBV24-1 to TRBJ2-1; tentative D gene TRBD2, with 5 bases matching. The nucleotide sequence reads as follows: TGTGCCACCAGTGTGACGGGGAATGAGCAGTTCTTC. It translates as CATSVTGNEQFF.